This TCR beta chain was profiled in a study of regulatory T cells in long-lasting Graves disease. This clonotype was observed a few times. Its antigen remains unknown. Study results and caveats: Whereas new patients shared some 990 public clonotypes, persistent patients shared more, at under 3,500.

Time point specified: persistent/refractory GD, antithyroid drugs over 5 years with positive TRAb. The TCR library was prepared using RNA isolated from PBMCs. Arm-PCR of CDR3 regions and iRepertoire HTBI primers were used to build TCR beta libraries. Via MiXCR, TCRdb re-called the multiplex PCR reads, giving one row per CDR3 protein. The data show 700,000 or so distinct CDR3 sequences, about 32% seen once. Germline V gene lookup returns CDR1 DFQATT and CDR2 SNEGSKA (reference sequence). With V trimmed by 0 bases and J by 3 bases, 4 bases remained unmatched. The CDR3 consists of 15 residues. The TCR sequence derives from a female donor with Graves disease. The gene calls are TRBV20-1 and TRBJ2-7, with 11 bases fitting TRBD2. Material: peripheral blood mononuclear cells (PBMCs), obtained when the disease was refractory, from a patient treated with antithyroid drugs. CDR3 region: CSARESSGRFYEQYF. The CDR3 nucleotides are TGCAGTGCTAGAGAATCTAGCGGGAGGTTCTACGAGCAGTACTTC.